Following are 15 T cell receptor beta chains from one sample sequenced in a study of OX40 agonist ivuxolimab in advanced cancers. Sequencing used immunoSEQ multiplex PCR; TCRdb keeps in-frame clones, though not all of them. The repertoire includes some 69,000 clones, roughly 90% of them detected once, and more than 0.45% sits in the top ten. The sequencing used CD4+ or CD8+ T cells sorted from blood, collected in a trial of the OX40 agonist ivuxolimab. Every receptor here comes from an adult with an advanced solid tumor such as melanoma, head and neck, liver or kidney cancer.

The chain links TRBV5-4 to TRBJ2-1; the D is unclear. Trimming took 2 bases from V and 4 from J, leaving 1 base between them. The CDR3 sequence is 11 residues long. CDR1 is SGHNT and CDR2 is YYREEE in the germline V gene (reference sequence). The CDR3 is CASSFYNEQFF. DNA of the CDR3: TGTGCCAGCAGCTTTTACAATGAGCAGTTCTTC.

In regard to this clone: Distinct nucleotide sequences in the sample also encode this CDR3. The rearrangement uses TRBV19 and TRBJ1-4; D uncertain. V lost 5 bases and J 5 bases, leaving 9 bases between the germline ends. Germline loops: CDR1 LNHDA, CDR2 SQIVND (reference sequence). This CDR3 has 13 residues. The CDR3 nucleotides read TGTGCCAGTAGTCGGCAGCTGAATGAAAAACTGTTTTTT. Its translation is CASSRQLNEKLFF.

The table lists this clone with a count of one. The rearrangement uses TRBV6-1 and TRBJ1-1; D gene ambiguous. This CDR3 contains 12 residues. V was cut by 9 bases and J by 9 bases, with 17 bases left in between. Germline CDR1 and CDR2: MNHNS and SASEGT. CDR3 sequence: CASEAGQPKAFF. CDR3 coding DNA: TGTGCCAGTGAAGCGGGCCAACCGAAAGCTTTCTTT.

V is TRBV7-9 and J is TRBJ2-7, with D maybe TRBD2 (5 bases). CDR3 size: 13 residues. In germline, CDR1 is SEHNR, CDR2 FQNEAQ (reference sequence). Deletions cut 4 bases from V and 2 bases from J, with 9 bases between. The CDR3 is CASSYRGAYEQYF. CDR3 DNA: TGTGCCAGCAGCTATCGGGGAGCCTACGAGCAGTACTTC.

This clone appeared once. This sequence joins TRBV29-1 and TRBJ2-7; the D gene is possibly TRBD1 (5 bases). Germline assignment: CDR1 SQVTM and CDR2 ANQGSEA. Trimming took off 4 bases at V and 3 bases at J, with 13 bases between the two ends. The CDR3 is 13 amino acids. The CDR3 coding sequence is TGCAGCGTTGGATTCGGCAGGGACTACGAGCAGTACTTC. It encodes CSVGFGRDYEQYF.

This chain uses TRBV11-2 with TRBJ2-1; TRBD2 agrees at 12 bases. The germline gives CDR1 SGHAT, CDR2 FQNNGV. The CDR3 has 17 residues. With V trimmed by 5 bases and J by 3 bases, 8 bases remained unmatched. In DNA form, the CDR3 reads TGTGCCAGCAGCCCTGGACTAGCGGGAAACCGCTACAATGAGCAGTTCTTC. Translating gives CASSPGLAGNRYNEQFF. The entire variable domain, with the rest obtained from reference TRBV11-2 and TRBJ2-1, is as follows: EAGVAQSPRYKIIEKRQSVAFWCNPISGHATLYWYQQILGQGPKLLIQFQNNGVVDDSQLPKDRFSAERLKGVDSTLKIQPAKLEDSAVYLCASSPGLAGNRYNEQFFGPGTRLTVL.

This chain connects TRBV29-1 to TRBJ2-5, with D unresolved. V was shortened by 6 bases and J by 2 bases, with 4 bases between the two germline ends. CDR1 and CDR2 from the germline V gene are SQVTM and ANQGSEA. The CDR3 has 10 residues. Here the CDR3 reads CSVVQETQYF. DNA of the CDR3: TGCAGCGTCGTGCAAGAGACCCAGTACTTC.

The rearrangement uses TRBV7-2 and TRBJ1-4; 8 nucleotides match TRBD1. CDR3 length: 16 amino acids. With V trimmed by 5 bases and J by 8 bases, 13 bases remained unmatched. CDR1 and CDR2 (germline): SGHTA, FQGNSA. The CDR3 sequence is CASSPASTGVREKLFF. The CDR3 region has the DNA TGTGCCAGCAGCCCAGCTTCGACAGGGGTTCGGGAAAAACTGTTTTTT.

V is TRBV7-2 and J is TRBJ1-5; no clear D gene. This CDR3 has 13 residues. Germline assignment: CDR1 SGHTA and CDR2 FQGNSA. V dropped 3 bases and J dropped 6 bases, with 9 bases sitting between them. CDR3: CASSFSLGQPQHF. In nucleotides, the CDR3 is TGTGCCAGCAGCTTTTCTTTAGGTCAGCCCCAGCATTTT.

The genes are TRBV28 and TRBJ1-5; D not certain. Germline values: CDR1 MDHEN, CDR2 SYDVKM. This CDR3 has 13 amino acids. V lost 11 bases and J 0 bases, leaving 11 bases between the germline ends. The CDR3 is CAHRAGSNQPQHF. The CDR3 nucleotides are TGTGCCCACCGCGCGGGTAGCAATCAGCCCCAGCATTTT.

The chain carries TRBV5-1 and TRBJ2-3; D gene uncertain. From germline, CDR1 is SGHRS and CDR2 YFSETQ. The CDR3 is 15 amino acids. V lost 0 bases, J lost 0 bases, and 8 bases lay in between. The CDR3 sequence is CASSLVTVSTDTQYF. In DNA form, the CDR3 reads TGCGCCAGCAGCTTGGTCACAGTGAGCACAGATACGCAGTATTTT.

For this clone: This sample also contains other DNA sequences that code for the same CDR3. The chain links TRBV30 to TRBJ2-3; 8 bases agree with TRBD2. Per the germline V gene, CDR1 is GTSNPN and CDR2 is SVGIG (reference sequence). With V trimmed by 2 bases and J by 1 base, 5 bases remained unmatched. The CDR3 runs 15 residues. In DNA form, the CDR3 reads TGTGCCTGGAGTCCATTGACTAGCGGCACAGATACGCAGTATTTT. This translates into CAWSPLTSGTDTQYF.

The table lists this clone with a count of one. The rearrangement uses TRBV29-1 and TRBJ2-5; 7 nucleotides match TRBD1. The CDR3 extends over 11 amino acids. Germline V gene data show CDR1 as SQVTM and CDR2 as ANQGSEA. J gave up 3 bases and V 8 bases, and 3 bases lay outside the gene matches. The CDR3 DNA follows: TGCAGCTTAGGACAGGAAGAGACCCAGTACTTC. Translation gives CSLGQEETQYF.

The chain couples TRBV7-3 to TRBJ1-1; D remains unclear. Trimming pared 1 base from V and 5 bases from J, leaving 8 bases between. Per germline, CDR1 SGHTA and CDR2 FQGTGA. This CDR3 region has 13 residues. CDR3 region: CASSLNTVTEAFF. DNA for the CDR3: TGTGCCAGCAGCTTAAACACGGTTACTGAAGCTTTCTTT.

The genes are TRBV6-5 and TRBJ2-7, with 9 nucleotides matching TRBD2. Germline CDR1 and CDR2: MNHEY and SVGAGI. The J segment lost 0 bases and the V segment lost 8 bases, leaving 5 bases of the junction unmatched. CDR3 size: 14 residues. The CDR3 sequence is CASGTSRNSYEQYF. CDR3 DNA sequence: TGTGCCAGCGGGACTAGCCGGAACTCCTACGAGCAGTACTTC.